Following are 5 T cell receptor beta chains from one sample sequenced in a study of metastatic and nonmetastatic thyroid tumors. No patient received treatment before thyroid surgery. TCRdb re-analyzed the PCR reads through MiXCR. There are about 40,000 clones in the sample; 15% to 20% occur only once, and approximately 14% lies in the top ten. Sequences were obtained from tumor tissue. The receptors were sampled from a female donor with papillary thyroid cancer or a benign thyroid nodule (not recorded which). Some clones in this sample may be carry-over from other donors' samples.

This clone came up a few times. The rearrangement uses TRBV12-3 or TRBV12-4 and TRBJ1-6, with 8 bases matching TRBD1. V was pared by 3 bases and J by 6 bases, with 1 base of the junction left unmatched. The length of the CDR3 is 14 residues. The CDR3 nucleotides read TGTGCCAGCAGTTTGACAGGGGTTAATTCACCCCTCCACTTT. This codes for CASSLTGVNSPLHF.

This clone has ten or more counts. This sequence joins TRBV28 and TRBJ1-4; no clear D. V lost 6 bases and J 0 bases, leaving 8 bases between the germline ends. Germline lookup yields CDR1 MDHEN and CDR2 SYDVKM. The CDR3 contains 14 residues. CDR3 loop: CASSPLATNEKLFF. CDR3 sequence (DNA): TGTGCCAGCAGCCCACTTGCAACTAATGAAAAACTGTTTTTT.

This clone was counted at least ten times. The rearrangement joins TRBV5-8 to TRBJ2-7; 9 bases match TRBD1. The CDR3 covers 15 residues. CDR1 is SGHTS and CDR2 is YDEGEE in the germline V gene. J was trimmed by 3 bases and V by 5 bases; bases with no gene match: 9. The CDR3 region has the DNA TGTGCCAGCAGTGAAACCGGGACAGGGTTCTACGAGCAGTACTTC. Translating gives CASSETGTGFYEQYF. Using reference TRBV5-8 and TRBJ2-7 for the parts outside the CDR3, the full variable domain is EAGVTQSPTHLIKTRGQQATLRCSPISGHTSVYWYQQALGLGLQFLLWYDEGEERNRGNFPPRFSGRQFPNYSSELNVNALELEDSALYLCASSETGTGFYEQYFGPGTRLTVT.

The chain recombines TRBV20-1 with TRBJ1-3; no reliable D call. This CDR3 comprises 13 residues. The V gene's germline CDR1 is DFQATT and CDR2 SNEGSKA (reference sequence). The V gene lost 1 base and the J gene lost 4 bases, with 8 bases spanning the gap. CDR3 in amino acids: CSARATEGNTIYF. CDR3 coding DNA: TGCAGTGCTAGAGCCACCGAGGGAAACACCATATATTTT.

By share, this clone ranks as medium-sized (0.01 to 0.1%). The gene calls are TRBV6-1 and TRBJ2-7; D assignment may be TRBD1 or TRBD2 (6 bases each). Between the trimmed V and J ends, which lost 6 bases and 5 bases, there was a span of 17 bases. From germline, CDR1 is MNHNS and CDR2 SASEGT. This CDR3 is 14 amino acids long. CDR3 loop: CASSGRGAFDEQYF. The CDR3 bases are TGTGCCAGCAGCGGAAGGGGGGCGTTCGACGAGCAGTACTTC.